This T cell receptor (beta chain) is drawn from a study of early T cells in non-severe SARS-CoV-2 infection. Study-wide background: Investigators sequenced bulk RNA drawn from unsorted whole blood, and chains remained unpaired.

This clonotype has more than one count but fewer than ten. TCRdb reprocessed the 5' RACE reads via MiXCR and lists one record per CDR3 protein. This sample has 100,000 to 130,000 distinct CDR3 sequences, with over 10% found just once. The V gene's germline CDR1 is DFQATT and CDR2 SNEGSKA (reference sequence). The CDR3 runs to 12 residues. V shed 5 bases and J shed 4 bases, with 9 bases lying between them. The V and J genes are TRBV20-1 and TRBJ1-5, with D unclear. The sample taken for sequencing was whole blood. This clonotype originated in an adult who was a healthcare worker with PCR-confirmed SARS-CoV-2 infection or an uninfected control (not recorded which). CDR3 loop: CSARAGNQPQHF. CDR3 in DNA: TGCAGTGCTCGGGCTGGGAATCAGCCCCAGCATTTT.